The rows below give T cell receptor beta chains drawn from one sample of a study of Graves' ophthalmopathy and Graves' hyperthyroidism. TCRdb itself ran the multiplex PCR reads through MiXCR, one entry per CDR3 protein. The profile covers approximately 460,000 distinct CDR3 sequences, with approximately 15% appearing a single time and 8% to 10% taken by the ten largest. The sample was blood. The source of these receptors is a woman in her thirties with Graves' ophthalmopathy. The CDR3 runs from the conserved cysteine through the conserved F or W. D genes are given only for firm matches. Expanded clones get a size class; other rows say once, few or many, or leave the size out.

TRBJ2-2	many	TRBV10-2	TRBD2	TGCGCCAGCAGTGCACTAGCGGGAGGAGTCGGGGAGCTGTTTTTT	CASSALAGGVGELFF
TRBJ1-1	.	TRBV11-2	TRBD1	TGTGCCAGCAGCCGACAGGGTCAAACTGAAGCTTTCTTT	CASSRQGQTEAFF
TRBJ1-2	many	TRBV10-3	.	TGTGCCATCAGATCGGATGGAGGTGGCTACACCTTC	CAIRSDGGGYTF
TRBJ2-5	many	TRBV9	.	TGTGCCAGCAGCGTAGGAGGCCCCGAGACCCAGTACTTC	CASSVGGPETQYF
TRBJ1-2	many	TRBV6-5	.	TGTGCCAGCAGTTACGATAGCAGAAGAAACTATGGCTACACCTTC	CASSYDSRRNYGYTF
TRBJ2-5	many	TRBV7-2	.	TGTGCCAGCAAAGTGACAGGAGAAGAGACCCAGTACTTC	CASKVTGEETQYF
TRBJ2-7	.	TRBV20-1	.	TGCAGTGCCTCCCGGGACGGATACGAGCAGTACTTC	CSASRDGYEQYF
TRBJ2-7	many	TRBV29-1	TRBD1	TGCAGCGTCGCCGGGACAGCCGATTCCTACGAGCAGTACTTC	CSVAGTADSYEQYF
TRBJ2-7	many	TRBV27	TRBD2	TGTGCCAGCAGTATGATTCGACTAGCGGTAGACTCCTACGAGCAGTACTTC	CASSMIRLAVDSYEQYF
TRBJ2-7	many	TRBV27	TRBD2	TGTGCCAGTAATCCTCTAGCGGGGTCCTACGAGCAGTACTTC	CASNPLAGSYEQYF
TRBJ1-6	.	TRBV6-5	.	TGTGCCAGCACCCCAGGGAGTAATTCACCCCTCCACTTT	CASTPGSNSPLHF
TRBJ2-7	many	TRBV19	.	TGTGCCAGTAGCACCATCAGGGGAAGAGGGGCCGAGCAGTACTTC	CASSTIRGRGAEQYF
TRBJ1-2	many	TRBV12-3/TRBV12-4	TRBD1	TGTGCCAGCAGCCCTGGACAGGGGGCTACCTATGGCTACACCTTC	CASSPGQGATYGYTF
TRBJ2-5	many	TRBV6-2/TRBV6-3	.	TGTGCCAGCACCCCGCCCTTTAGGGAAGGGACCCAGTACTTC	CASTPPFREGTQYF
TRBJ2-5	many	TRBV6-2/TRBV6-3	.	TGTGCCAGCAGTTACTCCTTGACTAGGATCGAGACCCAGTACTTC	CASSYSLTRIETQYF
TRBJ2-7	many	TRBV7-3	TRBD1	TGTGCCAGCAGCGCCACGCCTGGGACAGCGTACGAGCAGTACTTC	CASSATPGTAYEQYF
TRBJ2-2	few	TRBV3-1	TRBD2	TGTGCCAGCAGCCTGACCCCTAGCGGGGGGGTCACCGGGGAGCTGTTTTTT	CASSLTPSGGVTGELFF
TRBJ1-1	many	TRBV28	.	TGTGCCAGCAGTTATCCGAGGACGCAGAACACTGAAGCTTTCTTT	CASSYPRTQNTEAFF
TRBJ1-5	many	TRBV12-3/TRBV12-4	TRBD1	TGTGCCAGCAGTTTAGCGTTACAGGGGGCGAGTCAGCCCCAGCATTTT	CASSLALQGASQPQHF
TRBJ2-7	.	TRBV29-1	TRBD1	TGCAGCGGCGCGGCAGGGGGCTACGAGCAGTACTTC	CSGAAGGYEQYF
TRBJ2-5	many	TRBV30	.	TGTGCCTGGACCGACCTAGAGACCCAGTACTTC	CAWTDLETQYF
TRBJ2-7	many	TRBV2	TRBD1	TGTGCCAGCACATGGAGGACAGGTGACTACGAGCAGTACTTC	CASTWRTGDYEQYF
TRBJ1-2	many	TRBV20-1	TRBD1	TGCAGTGCTAGAACACAGGGGCATGGCTACACCTTC	CSARTQGHGYTF
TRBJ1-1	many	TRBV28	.	TGTGCCAGCAGTTCTCCGGACGGAGCGAACACTGAAGCTTTCTTT	CASSSPDGANTEAFF
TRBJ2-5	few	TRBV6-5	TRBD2	TGTGCCAGCAGTTACAGGGGCGGGGGGGATACAGAGACCCAGTACTTC	CASSYRGGGDTETQYF
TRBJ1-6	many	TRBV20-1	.	TGCAGTGCTACAATACCGGGCCTGTTATGGGCACCCCTCCACTTT	CSATIPGLLWAPLHF
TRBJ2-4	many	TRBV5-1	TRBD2	TGCGCCAGCAGCTCGACCGGGACTAGCGGAAACATTCAGTACTTC	CASSSTGTSGNIQYF
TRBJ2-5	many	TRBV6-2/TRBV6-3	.	TGTGCCAGCAGTTACTCGAAGGCTTGGGGGCGCGGTCACCAAGAGACCCAGTACTTC	CASSYSKAWGRGHQETQYF
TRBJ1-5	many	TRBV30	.	TGTGCCTGGAGTGTGAAGGGGATATCTCAGCCCCAGCATTTT	CAWSVKGISQPQHF
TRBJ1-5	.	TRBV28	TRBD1	TGTGCCAGCAGGGGGACAGGGTTCAATCAGCCCCAGCATTTT	CASRGTGFNQPQHF
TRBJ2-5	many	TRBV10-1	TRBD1	TGCGCCAGCAGTGAGACAGGGACAGGGCAAGAGACCCAGTACTTC	CASSETGTGQETQYF
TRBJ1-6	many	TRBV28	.	TGTGCCAGCAGGTCTGGACAGCGTTACAATTCACCCCTCCACTTT	CASRSGQRYNSPLHF
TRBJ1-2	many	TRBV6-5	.	TGTGCCAGCAGTTATACCTCCGAGACCCCAACGGGAAACTACACCTTC	CASSYTSETPTGNYTF
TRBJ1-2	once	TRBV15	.	TGTGCCACCAGCCCCGAGGCCCGTAACTATGGCTACACCTTC	CATSPEARNYGYTF
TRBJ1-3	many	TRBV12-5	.	TGTGCTAGTGGCCCGGTTGAAGGCGGTACAAACACCATATATTTT	CASGPVEGGTNTIYF
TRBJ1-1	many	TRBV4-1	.	TGCGCCAGCAGCATGACCCCGCTAGAGGTGGGGAACACTGAAGCTTTCTTT	CASSMTPLEVGNTEAFF
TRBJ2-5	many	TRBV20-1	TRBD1	TGCAGTGCGGAATCGACAGGGGAGGAGACCCAGTACTTC	CSAESTGEETQYF